These 31 T cell receptor beta chains share one sample of origin, sequenced in a study of blood T cell repertoires in COVID-19. Data came from immunoSEQ multiplex PCR; TCRdb stores just in-frame clones and leaves some out. The table includes approximately 300,000 clones, under 90% detected once. The sequenced sample was PBMCs or T cells enriched from blood (not recorded which). All receptors come from a woman aged 30 to 39 who had recovered from COVID-19.

The chain uses TRBV4-1 and TRBJ2-1, with 13 bases that match TRBD2. The trim removed 4 bases at V and 7 bases at J, leaving 10 bases unmatched. Germline V gene sequence: CDR1 MGHRA, CDR2 YSYEKL. CDR3 length equals 17 residues. The CDR3 loop reads CASSPERTSGSLNEQFF. CDR3 nucleotides: TGCGCCAGCAGCCCAGAAAGGACTAGCGGGAGTCTGAATGAGCAGTTCTTC.

The chain carries TRBV15 and TRBJ1-4; 7 bases agree with TRBD1. From germline, CDR1 is LNHNV and CDR2 YYDKDF (reference sequence). The CDR3 contains 15 residues. The junction had 14 bases not matched to a gene; V was cut back by 0 bases and J by 16 bases. The CDR3 here is CATSRDQGSGTAQFF. Here the CDR3 DNA reads TGTGCCACCAGCAGAGATCAAGGCTCCGGGACAGCCCAGTTTTTT.

J is TRBJ1-1 and V is TRBV25-1; D perhaps matches TRBD1 (5 bases). V was cut by 5 bases and J by 3 bases, with 10 bases left in between. From germline, CDR1 is MGHDK and CDR2 SYGVNS. The CDR3 consists of 13 residues. The CDR3 bases are TGTGCCAGCAGTTTAGGAGGGGACACTGAAGCTTTCTTT. Translating gives CASSLGGDTEAFF.

This chain uses TRBV19 with TRBJ2-3; no clear D gene. This CDR3 has 14 residues. V gave up 4 bases and J gave up 4 bases, with 12 bases separating them. Germline V CDR1 and CDR2: LNHDA, SQIVND (reference sequence). The CDR3 region has the DNA TGTGCCAGTAGTAGTGGGCTTAACGCAGATACGCAGTATTTT. As protein: CASSSGLNADTQYF.

The chain couples TRBV7-2 to TRBJ1-4; tentatively, D is TRBD1 (6 bases). The V end lost 4 bases, the J end lost 10 bases, and 19 bases lay between the germline ends. The CDR3 is 15 amino acids. In germline, CDR1 is SGHTA, CDR2 FQGNSA. The CDR3 bases are TGTGCCAGCAGCTCCCTACCGGGACAAAGCCTAAAACTGTTTTTT. It codes for CASSSLPGQSLKLFF.

J is TRBJ1-1 and V is TRBV11-3; 7 bases line up with TRBD1. Germline trimming cut 5 bases from V and 14 bases from J; bases unmatched to any gene: 11. Looked up from germline, CDR1 is SGHNT and CDR2 is YENEEA. CDR3 length equals 12 residues. The CDR3 protein is CASSLGTVEVFF. CDR3 coding DNA: TGTGCCAGCAGCCTCGGGACAGTCGAGGTGTTCTTT. The full variable domain, its missing parts supplied by reference TRBV11-3 and TRBJ1-1, is EAGVVQSPRYKIIEKKQPVAFWCNPISGHNTLYWYLQNLGQGPELLIRYENEEAVDDSQLPKDRFSAERLKGVDSTLKIQPAELGDSAVYLCASSLGTVEVFFGQGTRLTVV.

The chain employs TRBV7-9 and TRBJ1-2; tentatively, D is TRBD1 (6 bases). The V end was cut by 1 base, the J end by 5 bases, with 14 bases between. Per the germline V gene, CDR1 is SEHNR and CDR2 is FQNEAQ (reference sequence). This CDR3 comprises 15 residues. The DNA for the CDR3 is TGTGCCAGCAGCTTAGAGAGGGGGACGGAGTATGGCTACACCTTC. It translates to CASSLERGTEYGYTF. Full variable domain (missing parts from reference TRBV7-9 and TRBJ1-2): DTGVSQNPRHKITKRGQNVTFRCDPISEHNRLYWYRQTLGQGPEFLTYFQNEAQLEKSRLLSDRFSAERPKGSFSTLEIQRTEQGDSAMYLCASSLERGTEYGYTFGSGTRLTVV.

CDR3 in DNA: TGTGCCAGCTCACGAAATCCGGGACAGGGGGCGTGGGAGACCCAGTACTTC. It translates to CASSRNPGQGAWETQYF. The rearrangement joins TRBV18 to TRBJ2-5, with 12 bases identical to TRBD1. This CDR3 contains 17 residues. The V gene's germline CDR1 is KGHSH and CDR2 LQKENI. Germline trimming cut 4 bases from V and 5 bases from J; bases unmatched to any gene: 11. The whole variable domain, remainder taken from reference TRBV18 and TRBJ2-5, is NAGVMQNPRHLVRRRGQEARLRCSPMKGHSHVYWYRQLPEEGLKFMVYLQKENIIDESGMPKERFSAEFPKEGPSILRIQQVVRGDSAAYFCASSRNPGQGAWETQYFGPGTRLLVL.

The rearrangement links TRBV28 to TRBJ2-1; 10 bases align to TRBD2. V lost 2 bases and J lost 9; bases outside the gene matches: 10. Per germline, CDR1 MDHEN and CDR2 SYDVKM. The CDR3 has 16 residues. The CDR3 coding sequence is TGTGCCAGCAGTTTAGAGAGGTTAGCGGGAGGCGTTGAGCAGTTCTTC. Its protein product is CASSLERLAGGVEQFF.

Note on this clone: Different DNA sequences within this sample yield the same CDR3. The chain uses TRBV5-1 and TRBJ1-5, with D perhaps matching TRBD1 (6 bases). The CDR3 runs to 13 residues. Trimming pared 1 base from V and 4 bases from J, leaving 6 bases between. Germline assignment: CDR1 SGHRS and CDR2 YFSETQ. CDR3 loop: CASSLTGNQPQHF. The CDR3 DNA reads TGCGCCAGCAGCTTGACAGGGAATCAGCCCCAGCATTTT.

This clone was seen just once. The chain has TRBV6-6 and TRBJ1-2; 9 nucleotides align to TRBD1. The CDR3 totals 17 residues. Germline CDR1 and CDR2: MNHNY and SVGAGI (reference sequence). Unmatched junction bases numbered 16, after V lost 5 bases and J lost 6 bases. The CDR3 nucleotides are TGTGCCAGCAGTCCGGGATACGGGACAGGGAAAAGGGATGGCTACACCTTC. It codes for CASSPGYGTGKRDGYTF.

The J gene is TRBJ1-5, the V gene TRBV5-1, with D perhaps matching TRBD1 (5 bases). There are 13 residues in the CDR3. Between the trimmed V and J ends, which lost 3 bases and 6 bases, there was a span of 10 bases. Per the germline V gene, CDR1 is SGHRS and CDR2 is YFSETQ. The CDR3 DNA follows: TGCGCCAGCAGCTACGGGGGGGGTCAGCCCCAGCATTTT. This translates into CASSYGGGQPQHF.

The chain has TRBV10-2 and TRBJ1-1; D not certain. The V end was cut by 3 bases, the J end by 6 bases, with 17 bases between. The CDR3 extends over 15 amino acids. CDR1 is WSHSY and CDR2 is SAAADI in the germline V gene. The CDR3 is CASSDGRAGGAEAFF. The CDR3 coding sequence is TGCGCCAGCAGTGACGGGAGGGCAGGAGGAGCTGAAGCTTTCTTT.

The chain links TRBV27 to TRBJ2-7, with 9 bases identical to TRBD1. Losses at the gene ends were 5 bases for V and 9 bases for J; bases not matched to a gene: 5. CDR1 is MNHEY and CDR2 is SMNVEV in the germline V gene (reference sequence). The CDR3 is made up of 12 amino acids. The CDR3 nucleotides read TGTGCCAGCAGTACGCCGACAGGGGGGCAGTACTTC. Encoded protein: CASSTPTGGQYF.

V gene TRBV6-5 combines with J gene TRBJ2-1; no clear D gene. V lost 6 bases, J lost 0 bases, and 6 bases lay in between. Germline V lookup: CDR1 MNHEY, CDR2 SVGAGI. This CDR3 region has 13 residues. CDR3 bases: TGTGCCAGCAGGAAGAGCTCCTACAATGAGCAGTTCTTC. Amino acids: CASRKSSYNEQFF.

The chain recombines TRBV7-2 with TRBJ2-6; 7 bases align to TRBD1. Germline V gives CDR1 SGHTA, CDR2 FQGNSA. The V segment lost 7 bases and the J segment 0 bases; nucleotides outside the gene matches: 12. CDR3 length: 18 residues. CDR3 amino acids: CASTVIGQAFSGANVLTF. The DNA for the CDR3 is TGTGCCAGCACCGTGATAGGACAGGCTTTCTCTGGGGCCAACGTCCTGACTTTC.

The chain couples TRBV18 to TRBJ2-7, with D possibly matching TRBD2 (5 bases). V was cut by 2 bases and J by 5 bases, with 13 bases left in between. Per germline, CDR1 KGHSH and CDR2 LQKENI. The CDR3 contains 14 residues. The CDR3 nucleotides read TGTGCCAGCTCACCAAAGAGGGTTCCCAACGAGCAGTACTTC. Its protein product is CASSPKRVPNEQYF.

V usage is TRBV3-1 (or the pseudogene TRBV3-2) and J usage is TRBJ1-2, with 9 bases aligning to TRBD1. The V and J ends lost 4 bases and 6 bases, in that order; junction bases with no gene match: 15. The CDR3 covers 17 residues. Germline lookup yields CDR1 LGHDT and CDR2 YNNKEL (reference sequence). This CDR3 is CASSPTQAGTGRNGYTF. The DNA for the CDR3 is TGTGCCAGCAGCCCGACTCAAGCGGGGACAGGGAGAAATGGCTACACCTTC.

The CDR3 DNA reads TGTGCCAGTGGTCTGGGTGACGGGAGTTACAATGAGCAGTTCTTC. Its protein is CASGLGDGSYNEQFF. The rearrangement joins TRBV19 to TRBJ2-1; tentative D call: TRBD2 (6 bases). From germline, CDR1 is LNHDA and CDR2 SQIVND (reference sequence). This CDR3 has 15 amino acids. Deletions cut 8 bases from V and 4 bases from J, with 18 bases between.

J is TRBJ1-5 and V is TRBV2; 7 bases match TRBD1. The CDR3 has 12 amino acids. Germline CDR1 and CDR2: SNHLY and FYNNEI. With V trimmed by 7 bases and J by 4 bases, 1 base remained unmatched. CDR3 in DNA: TGTGCCAGCATGGGACAGAATCAGCCCCAGCATTTT. Translation gives CASMGQNQPQHF.

This CDR3 reads CASRDRDLGLQPQHF. Written as DNA, the CDR3 is TGTGCCAGTAGGGACCGGGATTTGGGTTTGCAGCCCCAGCATTTT. J is TRBJ1-5 and V is TRBV19; no definite D call. The CDR3 is 15 amino acids. V was pared by 6 bases and J by 7 bases, with 19 bases between. From germline, CDR1 is LNHDA and CDR2 SQIVND (reference sequence).

This clone was recorded only once. The rearrangement joins TRBV19 to TRBJ2-1, with 7 bases fitting TRBD2. The CDR3 has 15 residues. Germline V gene lookup returns CDR1 LNHDA and CDR2 SQIVND (reference sequence). Losses at the gene ends were 1 base for V and 2 bases for J; bases not matched to a gene: 2. The CDR3 DNA reads TGTGCCAGTAGTATAGCAACTAGCGCCTACAATGAGCAGTTCTTC. Translating it yields CASSIATSAYNEQFF.

Turning to this clone: Other DNA sequences of this sample code for an identical CDR3. V gene TRBV7-2 combines with J gene TRBJ2-1; D might be TRBD2 (6 bases). CDR1 SGHTA and CDR2 FQGNSA come from the germline V gene. This CDR3 is 15 amino acids long. V gave up 1 base and J gave up 1 base, with 8 bases separating them. The CDR3 nucleotides read TGTGCCAGCAGCTTAGACGGGAGTTCCTACAATGAGCAGTTCTTC. This translates into CASSLDGSSYNEQFF.

V and J are TRBV28 and TRBJ2-7; the match to TRBD1 covers 7 bases. This CDR3 spans 12 amino acids. Trimming took 6 bases from V and 5 from J; bases not matched to a gene: 4. The germline gives CDR1 MDHEN, CDR2 SYDVKM. The CDR3 loop is CASSFDRDEQYF. The CDR3 nucleotides are TGTGCCAGCAGCTTTGACAGGGACGAGCAGTACTTC.

This chain links TRBV30 with TRBJ1-5, with D possibly matching TRBD1 (5 bases). The CDR3 is 16 residues long. Germline assignment: CDR1 GTSNPN and CDR2 SVGIG (reference sequence). The V end was cut by 0 bases, the J end by 6 bases, with 18 bases between. This CDR3 is CAWSVGLGLQGQPQHF. The CDR3 DNA is TGTGCCTGGAGTGTAGGTTTGGGTCTCCAGGGTCAGCCCCAGCATTTT.

This clone was observed a handful of times. The CDR3 sequence: CASSPSVGRSPNTGELFF. The CDR3, as DNA: TGTGCCAGCTCACCCTCTGTGGGGCGGAGCCCGAACACCGGGGAGCTGTTTTTT. This chain uses TRBV18 with TRBJ2-2, with TRBD1 as a possible D gene (5 bases). Trimming took off 3 bases at V and 0 bases at J, with 17 bases between the two ends. Germline V CDR1 and CDR2: KGHSH, LQKENI. CDR3 length equals 18 residues.

This clone turned up a few times. The chain employs TRBV19 and TRBJ2-1; 10 bases line up with TRBD2. Losses at the gene ends were 10 bases for V and 8 bases for J; bases not matched to a gene: 14. The CDR3 is 15 residues long. CDR1 is LNHDA, CDR2 SQIVND, per germline (reference sequence). The CDR3 reads CATKGPSGSGYEQFF. CDR3 sequence (DNA): TGTGCCACCAAAGGGCCTAGCGGGAGTGGCTATGAGCAGTTCTTC.

This clone was found once. The chain is built from TRBV27 and TRBJ1-4; 10 bases align to TRBD1. The CDR3 is 14 amino acids. CDR1 is MNHEY and CDR2 is SMNVEV in the germline V gene (reference sequence). V lost 11 bases, J lost 7 bases, and 10 bases stayed unmatched. CDR3 DNA sequence: TGTGCCGTCGGGCGGGGACAGGGGACTGAAAAACTGTTTTTT. Protein product: CAVGRGQGTEKLFF.

V and J are TRBV19 and TRBJ1-5; possible D gene TRBD1, 5 bases. This CDR3 has 16 residues. Germline CDR1 is LNHDA and CDR2 is SQIVND (reference sequence). V dropped 4 bases and J dropped 2 bases, with 15 bases sitting between them. The CDR3 DNA reads as TGTGCCAGTAGTACATACCAGGGATTAGGCAATCAGCCCCAGCATTTT. This translates into CASSTYQGLGNQPQHF.

V usage is TRBV4-1 and J usage is TRBJ1-4; D gene unclear. Per the germline V gene, CDR1 is MGHRA and CDR2 is YSYEKL. V lost 1 base and J lost 8, with 14 bases in between. CDR3 length equals 15 residues. The chain's CDR3 is CASSQVLGRGEKLFF. As DNA, the CDR3 is TGCGCCAGCAGCCAAGTCCTCGGGCGCGGGGAAAAACTGTTTTTT.

There are a few counts of this clone. This chain links TRBV6-6 with TRBJ2-1, with 14 nucleotides matching TRBD2. The germline V gene has CDR1 MNHNY and CDR2 SVGAGI (reference sequence). The CDR3 contains 18 residues. With 5 bases clipped from V and 0 bases from J, the junction kept 6 bases outside the gene matches. The CDR3, as DNA: TGTGCCAGCAGTCTGACTAGCGGGAGGGACCTCTCCTACAATGAGCAGTTCTTC. Protein product: CASSLTSGRDLSYNEQFF.